Each of the 8 T cell receptor beta chains below was sequenced from the same sample in a study of Ad26.COV2.S vaccination and SARS-CoV-2 variants. The treatment denotes: around 19 received Ad26.COV2.S at low or high dose, single or two shots; roughly five received placebo; per-sample allocation not given. The study sampled participants on day 63 after the first vaccine or placebo injection. Measured with immunoSEQ multiplex PCR; TCRdb has only the in-frame clones, and not every one. The table records 300,000 to 400,000 clones, around 86% of them present only once. Sequencing was performed on peripheral blood, taken in a trial of Ad26.COV2.S vaccine versus placebo. These receptors were obtained from a person between 18 and 60 years old who received the Ad26.COV2.S COVID-19 vaccine or a placebo.

In this sample, this clone turned up once. The V gene is TRBV3-1 (or the pseudogene TRBV3-2), the J gene TRBJ1-2; 8 bases are shared with TRBD1. In germline, CDR1 is LGHDT, CDR2 YNNKEL (reference sequence). After removal of 1 base from V and 6 bases from J, the junction contained 10 bases not matched to a gene. The CDR3 consists of 16 residues. The CDR3 region is CASSQASRGRSDGYTF. Here the CDR3 DNA reads TGTGCCAGCAGCCAAGCCTCCAGGGGGCGGTCGGATGGCTACACCTTC.

The chain carries TRBV11-2 and TRBJ1-1; tentative D call: TRBD1 (5 bases). Trimming shortened V by 2 bases and J by 7 bases, and 17 bases separated the two germline ends. The CDR3 loop spans 15 amino acids. From germline, CDR1 is SGHAT and CDR2 FQNNGV. CDR3 in DNA: TGTGCCAGCAGCTTAACCGGGGGACCAGGGAGTGAAGCTTTCTTT. This translates into CASSLTGGPGSEAFF.

The chain combines TRBV5-8 with TRBJ1-2, with D possibly being TRBD1 (5 bases). V lost 3 bases and J lost 4, with 16 bases in between. The CDR3 runs 15 residues. CDR1 is SGHTS, CDR2 YDEGEE, per germline. The CDR3 DNA reads TGTGCCAGCAGCTCGTTAAATCAGGGAATCTATGGCTACACCTTC. This translates into CASSSLNQGIYGYTF.

In this sample, this clone turned up once. This chain joins TRBV18 and TRBJ1-5; D is possibly TRBD1 (6 bases). V dropped 3 bases and J dropped 7 bases, with 10 bases sitting between them. The CDR3 is made up of 13 amino acids. CDR1 is KGHSH and CDR2 is LQKENI in the germline V gene. In DNA, the CDR3 is TGTGCCAGCTCACCTACGACAGGCCAGCCCCAGCATTTT. Its protein is CASSPTTGQPQHF.

J is TRBJ1-6 and V is TRBV2; D perhaps matches TRBD1 (5 bases). The germline V gene has CDR1 SNHLY and CDR2 FYNNEI. CDR3 length equals 15 residues. V was clipped by 6 bases and J by 10 bases, with 19 bases between them. CDR3 protein: CASREVGAARSPLHF. The CDR3, as DNA: TGTGCCAGCAGAGAGGTTGGGGCAGCGAGATCACCCCTCCACTTT.

This clone has only a few counts. This chain uses TRBV2 with TRBJ1-5; 7 bases are shared with TRBD1. Germline V lookup: CDR1 SNHLY, CDR2 FYNNEI. V trimming: 6 bases; J trimming: 2 bases; junction bases outside the gene matches: 7. This CDR3 region has 15 residues. The DNA of the CDR3 is TGTGCCAGCAGAGACAGGGTGGGCGGCAATCAGCCCCAGCATTTT. Protein product: CASRDRVGGNQPQHF.

CDR3: CASSLTVNTEAFF. The CDR3 DNA follows: TGTGCCAGCAGTTTGACAGTGAACACTGAAGCTTTCTTT. The chain is built from TRBV12-3 or TRBV12-4 and TRBJ1-1, with D possibly TRBD1 on 5 matching bases. CDR3 length equals 13 residues. Trimming removed 3 bases at V and 0 bases at J, with 5 bases between.

The genes are TRBV30 and TRBJ1-4; no reliable D call. With 4 bases removed from V and 8 bases from J, the gap between germline ends came to 11 bases. This CDR3 has 12 amino acids. Per the germline V gene, CDR1 is GTSNPN and CDR2 is SVGIG (reference sequence). CDR3 amino acids: CAWMSGSEKLFF. The CDR3 nucleotides are TGTGCCTGGATGTCGGGCAGCGAAAAACTGTTTTTT.